One sample yielded the 8 T cell receptor beta chains listed below, sequenced in a study of cytomegalovirus exposure and HLA in healthy donors. PCR used 60 Vbeta primers and 13 Jbeta primers. The table came from immunoSEQ multiplex PCR; TCRdb's copy has only in-frame clones and leaves some out. Of under 200,000 clones in the sample, roughly 80% were seen once. Material for sequencing was PBMCs. These receptors were taken from a woman between 45 and 65 years old in good health and CMV-seronegative.

The CDR3 loop reads CASSYGPSGETQYF. The CDR3 bases are TGTGCCAGCAGCTACGGCCCGAGCGGAGAGACCCAGTACTTC. The chain links TRBV7-2 to TRBJ2-5; D is possibly TRBD2 (5 bases). CDR1 and CDR2 (germline): SGHTA, FQGNSA. CDR3 length: 14 amino acids. V was cut by 4 bases and J by 4 bases, with 13 bases left in between.

The CDR3 DNA is TGTGCCAGCAGCTTCGGGGAGGCGGATGAGCAGTTCTTC. It codes for CASSFGEADEQFF. This sequence joins TRBV13 and TRBJ2-1; a possible D gene is TRBD2 (6 bases). Germline CDR1 and CDR2: PRHDT and FYEKMQ (reference sequence). Trimming shortened V by 3 bases and J by 8 bases, and 11 bases separated the two germline ends. The CDR3 totals 13 residues.

CDR3 nucleotide sequence: TGTGCCAGCAGTTTGAGTAGACAGGGCACTGAAGCTTTCTTT. It is translated as CASSLSRQGTEAFF. The chain employs TRBV27 and TRBJ1-1; 7 nucleotides line up with TRBD1. Germline CDR1 MNHEY, CDR2 SMNVEV (reference sequence). V trimming: 3 bases; J trimming: 4 bases; junction bases outside the gene matches: 5. This CDR3 region has 14 residues.

In this sample, this clone turned up once. The chain is built from TRBV28 and TRBJ1-5; 7 bases align to TRBD1. Germline-derived CDR1 and CDR2 are MDHEN and SYDVKM. CDR3 length equals 14 residues. V was pared by 5 bases and J by 3 bases, with 4 bases of the junction left unmatched. CDR3: CASSRDSINQPQHF. The DNA of the CDR3 is TGTGCCAGCAGTCGGGACAGCATCAATCAGCCCCAGCATTTT.

This rearrangement joins TRBV7-6 to TRBJ1-1, with 8 bases aligning to TRBD1. Trimming at V came to 5 bases and at J to 5 bases, leaving 10 bases not matched to a gene. Per the germline V gene, CDR1 is SGHVS and CDR2 is FNYEAQ. The CDR3 consists of 15 residues. The CDR3 coding sequence is TGTGCCAGCAGCGACTACAGGGGGGCGAGGACTGAAGCTTTCTTT. The encoded protein is CASSDYRGARTEAFF.

The chain is built from TRBV29-1 and TRBJ1-2; possible D gene TRBD1, 6 bases. The CDR3 is made up of 13 amino acids. Trimming stripped 7 bases from V and 7 bases from J, with 19 bases between. Germline V gene sequence: CDR1 SQVTM, CDR2 ANQGSEA. CDR3 DNA sequence: TGCAGCGGGACAGACAGTCGGAGAGGTGGCTACACCTTC. Translated, it gives CSGTDSRRGGYTF.

This rearrangement joins TRBV11-3 to TRBJ2-7; TRBD1 matches at 7 bases. Trimming at V came to 5 bases and at J to 2 bases, leaving 6 bases not matched to a gene. The CDR3 totals 14 residues. Germline V gene sequence: CDR1 SGHNT, CDR2 YENEEA. The CDR3 here is CASSPTGPTYEQYF. The CDR3 coding sequence is TGTGCCAGCAGCCCGACAGGGCCAACCTACGAGCAGTACTTC.

This chain links TRBV9 with TRBJ2-2; 7 positions match TRBD1. From germline, CDR1 is SGDLS and CDR2 YYNGEE. The CDR3 loop spans 15 amino acids. The V gene end was trimmed by 6 bases and the J gene end by 1 base; junction bases not matched to a gene: 6. The chain's CDR3 is CASITGTVNTGELFF. The CDR3 coding sequence is TGTGCCAGCATAACCGGGACAGTGAACACCGGGGAGCTGTTTTTT.